Each of the 29 T cell receptor beta chains below was sequenced from the same sample in a study of lymphopenia after photon versus proton radiotherapy (dated by TCRdb to between 2018 and 2020). Libraries came from the immunoSEQ multiplex PCR assay. Imported from immuneACCESS, the table was reduced by TCRdb to in-frame sequences with V and J called. These copies leave out some clones; in studies compared against another copy, an unresolved V gene accounts for under half, and the cause of the remainder is not known. Present in this sample are 30,000 to 45,000 clones, around 85% of which were seen just once. The ten largest clonotypes hold approximately 2.9% of the sample. The sample consisted of peripheral blood, taken from a patient treated with photon-based radiotherapy. Receptor source: a middle-aged man with gastric cancer.

This rearrangement joins TRBV6-1 to TRBJ1-2; 8 nucleotides line up with TRBD1. This CDR3 comprises 11 residues. Trimming removed 6 bases from V and 8 bases from J; junction bases left unmatched: 2. Germline values: CDR1 MNHNS, CDR2 SASEGT. The CDR3 DNA follows: TGTGCCAGCAGACAGGGGGTGGGCTACACCTTC. Protein sequence: CASRQGVGYTF.

This chain uses TRBV5-1 with TRBJ2-4, with D possibly being TRBD1 (5 bases). This CDR3 has 15 amino acids. The V gene lost 4 bases and the J gene lost 1 base, with 12 bases spanning the gap. CDR1 is SGHRS and CDR2 is YFSETQ in the germline V gene. In DNA, the CDR3 is TGCGCCAGCAGCCCAGGGTTTTTGGCCAAAAACATTCAGTACTTC. The encoded protein is CASSPGFLAKNIQYF.

The rearrangement joins TRBV7-2 to TRBJ2-7, with D hard to call. CDR1 SGHTA and CDR2 FQGNSA come from the germline V gene. V was clipped by 5 bases and J by 7 bases, with 18 bases between them. The CDR3 is made up of 14 amino acids. CDR3 in amino acids: CASSLRESLREQYF. The CDR3 DNA sequence: TGTGCCAGCAGCCTACGCGAGTCGTTGAGAGAGCAGTACTTC.

The gene calls are TRBV5-1 and TRBJ2-3; no clear D gene. Germline values: CDR1 SGHRS, CDR2 YFSETQ. Trimming cost V 0 bases and J 3 bases, with 11 bases left between them. The CDR3 runs to 15 residues. The CDR3 sequence is CASSLDGGPTDTQYF. The CDR3 coding sequence is TGCGCCAGCAGCTTGGATGGCGGACCTACAGATACGCAGTATTTT.

The gene calls are TRBV5-1 and TRBJ2-2; possible D gene TRBD1, 6 bases. V was cut by 1 base and J by 3 bases, with 10 bases left in between. The CDR3 runs to 15 residues. Germline-derived CDR1 and CDR2 are SGHRS and YFSETQ. This CDR3 reads CASSLSRGDTGELFF. The CDR3 DNA is TGCGCCAGCAGCTTGAGCAGGGGCGACACCGGGGAGCTGTTTTTT. Full variable domain (outside the CDR3, taken from reference TRBV5-1 and TRBJ2-2): KAGVTQTPRYLIKTRGQQVTLSCSPISGHRSVSWYQQTPGQGLQFLFEYFSETQRNKGNFPGRFSGRQFSNSRSEMNVSTLELGDSALYLCASSLSRGDTGELFFGEGSRLTVL.

The J gene is TRBJ2-1, the V gene TRBV14, with 7 nucleotides matching TRBD1. J gave up 7 bases and V 4 bases, and 7 bases lay outside the gene matches. CDR1 is SGHDN and CDR2 is FVKESK in the germline V gene. The CDR3 is made up of 14 amino acids. This CDR3 reads CASSLSQGDNEQFF. The CDR3 DNA reads TGTGCCAGCAGCCTCAGCCAGGGGGATAATGAGCAGTTCTTC.

This sequence joins TRBV19 and TRBJ1-1; D remains ambiguous. V was cut by 3 bases and J by 1 base, with 9 bases left in between. This CDR3 has 14 residues. The germline V gene encodes CDR1 LNHDA and CDR2 SQIVND (reference sequence). The CDR3 loop is CASSMGRKNTEAFF. CDR3 nucleotide sequence: TGTGCCAGTAGTATGGGGAGAAAGAACACTGAAGCTTTCTTT. The full variable domain, with the rest looked up from reference TRBV19 and TRBJ1-1, is DGGITQSPKYLFRKEGQNVTLSCEQNLNHDAMYWYRQDPGQGLRLIYYSQIVNDFQKGDIAEGYSVSREKKESFPLTVTSAQKNPTAFYLCASSMGRKNTEAFFGQGTRLTVV.

This clone was recorded once. V usage is TRBV29-1 and J usage is TRBJ1-2; D is possibly TRBD1 (5 bases). The germline CDR1 and CDR2 sequences are SQVTM and ANQGSEA. V lost 7 bases, J lost 8 bases, and 11 bases lay in between. The CDR3 spans 10 residues. CDR3 nucleotide sequence: TGCAGCGCAGGGCATGAGGGCTACACCTTC. This gives the protein CSAGHEGYTF. Full variable domain (missing parts from reference TRBV29-1 and TRBJ1-2): SAVISQKPSRDICQRGTSLTIQCQVDSQVTMMFWYRQQPGQSLTLIATANQGSEATYESGFVIDKFPISRPNLTFSTLTVSNMSPEDSSIYLCSAGHEGYTFGSGTRLTVV.

The chain links TRBV30 to TRBJ2-7; TRBD1 matches at 9 bases. Germline CDR1 is GTSNPN and CDR2 is SVGIG (reference sequence). The ends lost 4 bases at V and 5 bases at J; junction bases unmatched: 9. CDR3 length: 14 amino acids. The CDR3 DNA sequence: TGTGCCTGGAATCTACAGGGGGCGTACCACGAGCAGTACTTC. It is translated as CAWNLQGAYHEQYF.

The chain uses TRBV7-2 and TRBJ2-7; 10 positions agree with TRBD2. CDR1 is SGHTA, CDR2 FQGNSA, per germline. The CDR3 runs to 15 residues. V trimming: 5 bases; J trimming: 2 bases; junction bases outside the gene matches: 6. The DNA for the CDR3 is TGTGCCAGCAGCATAGGAGCGGGAGGGACCTACGAGCAGTACTTC. Translation: CASSIGAGGTYEQYF.

DNA of the CDR3: TGTGCCTGGATGAGTGGTGCAGGGAAGGGGGGCTACACCTTC. Its translation is CAWMSGAGKGGYTF. The chain combines TRBV30 with TRBJ1-2, with D maybe TRBD1 (5 bases). V lost 4 bases, J lost 8 bases, and 20 bases lay in between. The CDR3 length is 14 residues. The germline CDR1 and CDR2 sequences are GTSNPN and SVGIG (reference sequence).

DNA of the CDR3: TGTGCCACCCTGCGGGGGGAAAGCACTGAAGCTTTCTTT. Amino acid sequence: CATLRGESTEAFF. The rearrangement uses TRBV6-6 and TRBJ1-1; possibly TRBD1 for D (5 bases). This CDR3 spans 13 amino acids. The V end lost 10 bases, the J end lost 4 bases, and 16 bases lay between the germline ends. The germline V gene has CDR1 MNHNY and CDR2 SVGAGI (reference sequence).

The chain employs TRBV5-6 and TRBJ1-4; the D is unclear. Per germline, CDR1 SGHDT and CDR2 YYEEEE. Between the trimmed V and J ends, which lost 3 bases and 5 bases, there was a span of 14 bases. This CDR3 has 15 residues. The CDR3 region is CASSYRTYLNEKLFF. DNA of the CDR3: TGTGCCAGCAGCTATCGAACATACTTGAATGAAAAACTGTTTTTT.

The table lists this clone with a few counts. The V and J genes are TRBV5-5 and TRBJ1-1, with a weak D call TRBD1 (5 bases). The CDR3 length is 14 residues. Looked up from germline, CDR1 is SGHKS and CDR2 is YYEKEE (reference sequence). Trimming cost V 2 bases and J 4 bases, with 12 bases left between them. CDR3 in amino acids: CASSFKGQGTEAFF. The CDR3 DNA reads TGTGCCAGCAGCTTTAAGGGCCAGGGCACTGAAGCTTTCTTT.

V and J are TRBV28 and TRBJ2-5; D possibly corresponds to TRBD1 (6 bases). V lost 2 bases and J lost 4, with 17 bases in between. Germline CDR1 MDHEN, CDR2 SYDVKM. CDR3 size: 16 residues. CDR3 protein: CASSLDGTPRGETQYF. The DNA of the CDR3 is TGTGCCAGCAGTTTAGATGGGACCCCCAGGGGAGAGACCCAGTACTTC.

The chain uses TRBV11-2 and TRBJ2-7, with TRBD2 matching over 9 bases. The V gene's germline CDR1 is SGHAT and CDR2 FQNNGV. Trimming removed 1 base from V and 4 bases from J; junction bases left unmatched: 11. The CDR3 runs 17 residues. CDR3 in amino acids: CASSLGVRGRESYEQYF. CDR3 bases: TGTGCCAGCAGCTTAGGGGTACGCGGGAGGGAATCTTACGAGCAGTACTTC.

This chain uses TRBV5-1 with TRBJ2-5; D possibly corresponds to TRBD1 (6 bases). Trimming took 0 bases from V and 6 from J, leaving 12 bases between them. CDR1 SGHRS and CDR2 YFSETQ come from the germline V gene. The CDR3 length is 14 residues. The CDR3 sequence: CASSLAGERKTQYF. The CDR3 DNA is TGCGCCAGCAGCTTGGCAGGGGAGCGAAAGACCCAGTACTTC.

The rearrangement joins TRBV28 to TRBJ1-6; D remains ambiguous. Germline V lookup: CDR1 MDHEN, CDR2 SYDVKM. The CDR3 sequence is 15 residues long. The V end was cut by 1 base, the J end by 11 bases, with 15 bases between. The CDR3 spells CASSLSAPSGTPLHF. CDR3 nucleotide sequence: TGTGCCAGCAGTTTATCGGCCCCGAGCGGGACACCCCTCCACTTT.

The rearrangement joins TRBV7-9 to TRBJ1-1, with D unclear. Germline V gene sequence: CDR1 SEHNR, CDR2 FQNEAQ (reference sequence). The germline V and J ends were trimmed by 7 bases and 5 bases, with 14 bases remaining between them. The CDR3 contains 13 residues. The CDR3 protein is CASTTNTGTEAFF. The CDR3 DNA reads as TGTGCCAGCACCACTAACACCGGTACTGAAGCTTTCTTT.

The DNA of the CDR3 is TGTGCCAGCAGCCAAGTAAAGGGAGGCAATCAGCCCCAGCATTTT. This encodes CASSQVKGGNQPQHF. This rearrangement joins TRBV4-2 to TRBJ1-5; no definite D call. The CDR3 is 15 amino acids. Looked up from germline, CDR1 is LGHNA and CDR2 is YNFKEQ. Deletions cut 1 base from V and 2 bases from J, with 9 bases between.

There are a few counts of this clone. The chain carries TRBV6-4 and TRBJ2-1; the D call may be TRBD1 or TRBD2 (7 bases each). V lost 6 bases to trimming and J lost 6 bases, with 18 bases between them. CDR3 size: 15 residues. CDR1 is MRHNA, CDR2 SNTAGT, per germline. CDR3 sequence: CASSPGEGAGNEQFF. Here the CDR3 DNA reads TGTGCCAGCAGCCCCGGGGAGGGGGCTGGCAATGAGCAGTTCTTC.

This clone was seen a single time. The chain recombines TRBV2 with TRBJ1-1, with unresolved D. Trimming removed 7 bases from V and 1 base from J, with 4 bases in between. The CDR3 totals 11 residues. CDR1 and CDR2 (germline): SNHLY, FYNNEI. This CDR3 reads CASTGNTEAFF. DNA of the CDR3: TGTGCCAGCACCGGGAACACTGAAGCTTTCTTT. Full variable domain (rest looked up from reference TRBV2 and TRBJ1-1): EPEVTQTPSHQVTQMGQEVILRCVPISNHLYFYWYRQILGQKVEFLVSFYNNEISEKSEIFDDQFSVERPDGSNFTLKIRSTKLEDSAMYFCASTGNTEAFFGQGTRLTVV.

This rearrangement joins TRBV6-5 to TRBJ1-1; D gene uncertain. The CDR3 runs 14 residues. CDR1 and CDR2 from the germline V gene are MNHEY and SVGAGI. Trimming removed 5 bases at V and 2 bases at J, with 12 bases between. The CDR3 is CASSPSQLNTEAFF. The CDR3 DNA sequence: TGTGCCAGCAGTCCCAGCCAGCTAAACACTGAAGCTTTCTTT.

The chain recombines TRBV7-6 with TRBJ2-1; the D gene is possibly TRBD1 (7 bases). Trimming took off 6 bases at V and 5 bases at J, with 17 bases between the two ends. This CDR3 is built from 15 residues. Germline loops: CDR1 SGHVS, CDR2 FNYEAQ. CDR3 loop: CASSPGGAGNNEQFF. The CDR3 region has the DNA TGTGCCAGCAGTCCAGGGGGAGCGGGCAACAATGAGCAGTTCTTC.

J is TRBJ2-2 and V is TRBV6-5; 8 nucleotides agree with TRBD2. This CDR3 region has 15 residues. Per germline, CDR1 MNHEY and CDR2 SVGAGI. V dropped 6 bases and J dropped 4; count of bases not matched to a gene: 7. The CDR3 sequence: CASRDASGSTGELFF. CDR3 DNA sequence: TGTGCCAGCAGGGATGCCAGCGGGAGCACCGGGGAGCTGTTTTTT.

For the CDR3, the DNA is TGCGCCAGCAGTGAGTCTGAGGGACTTAAAAACATTCAGTACTTC. This translates into CASSESEGLKNIQYF. This sequence joins TRBV10-1 and TRBJ2-4; TRBD2 is a possible D gene (6 bases). The CDR3 spans 15 residues. Germline CDR1 reads WNHNN; CDR2 reads SYGVQD (reference sequence). Trimming left V 0 bases short and J 4 bases short, with 10 bases between.

The V gene is TRBV19, the J gene TRBJ1-1; D not resolved. This CDR3 has 13 residues. Germline V gene lookup returns CDR1 LNHDA and CDR2 SQIVND (reference sequence). Trimming removed 2 bases from V and 3 bases from J, with 7 bases in between. The CDR3 region has the DNA TGTGCCAGTAGTATATCGGTATACACTGAAGCTTTCTTT. Translated: CASSISVYTEAFF.

The V call is TRBV4-2, the J call TRBJ2-3; 7 bases fit TRBD1. CDR1 and CDR2 from the germline V gene are LGHNA and YNFKEQ. The CDR3 length is 15 residues. Losses at the gene ends were 0 bases for V and 3 bases for J; bases not matched to a gene: 3. This chain's CDR3 is CASSQDWGQTDTQYF. In DNA, the CDR3 is TGTGCCAGCAGCCAAGATTGGGGACAGACAGATACGCAGTATTTT.

The chain employs TRBV7-9 and TRBJ2-1; 10 bases are shared with TRBD1. V shed 6 bases and J 6 bases; nucleotides not matched to a gene: 8. Germline V CDR1 and CDR2: SEHNR, FQNEAQ (reference sequence). This CDR3 spans 15 amino acids. CDR3 DNA: TGTGCCAGCAGTCCTCCCCGGACAGGGGGCAATGAGCAGTTCTTC. Translating it yields CASSPPRTGGNEQFF.